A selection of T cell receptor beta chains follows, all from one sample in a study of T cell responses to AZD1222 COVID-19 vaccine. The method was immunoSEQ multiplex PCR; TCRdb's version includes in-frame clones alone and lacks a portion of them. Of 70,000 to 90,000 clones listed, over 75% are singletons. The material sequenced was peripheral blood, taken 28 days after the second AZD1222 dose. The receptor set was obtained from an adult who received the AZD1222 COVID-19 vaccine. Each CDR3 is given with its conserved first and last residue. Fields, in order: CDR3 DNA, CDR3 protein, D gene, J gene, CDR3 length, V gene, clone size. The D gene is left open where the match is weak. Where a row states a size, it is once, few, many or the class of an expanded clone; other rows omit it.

TGTGCCAGCTCAAATTCCTCTGGAAACACCATATATTTT CASSNSSGNTIYF . TRBJ1-3 13 TRBV18 .
TGCGCCAGCAGCTCCGGGACAGGGGGCTACGAGCAGTACTTC CASSSGTGGYEQYF TRBD1 TRBJ2-7 14 TRBV5-1 once
TGTGCCAGCAGTGAAAGAAGCGGGGTAGGTGAGCAGTTCTTC CASSERSGVGEQFF TRBD2 TRBJ2-1 14 TRBV2 once
TGTGCCAGCAGTGAAGAACACCCGGTCTCCGAGCAGTACTTC CASSEEHPVSEQYF . TRBJ2-7 14 TRBV2 few
TGTGCCAGCAGTGAAATATCGGGGCACCATAATTCACCCCTCCACTTT CASSEISGHHNSPLHF . TRBJ1-6 16 TRBV6-1 .
TGTGCCAGCAGCGTACGAGGGATCTACAACAATGAGCAGTTCTTC CASSVRGIYNNEQFF . TRBJ2-1 15 TRBV9 .
TGTGCCAGCAGCCCCGTCCGGGTGTCCGTAGCCGGGGAGCTGTTTTTT CASSPVRVSVAGELFF . TRBJ2-2 16 TRBV7-2 .
TGTGCCAGCAGCTTGGCCGGGCTCTCTGGAAACACCATATATTTT CASSLAGLSGNTIYF . TRBJ1-3 15 TRBV5-4 .
TGTGCCAGCAGCAAGAGGGACAGGGGCTACGAGCAGTACTTC CASSKRDRGYEQYF TRBD1 TRBJ2-7 14 TRBV7-9 .
TGTGCCAGCAGTGGGGACGGAACATCAAATGGCTACACCTTC CASSGDGTSNGYTF . TRBJ1-2 14 TRBV2 .
TGTGCCACCAGTGATGCAGGGAACACTGAAGCTTTCTTT CATSDAGNTEAFF . TRBJ1-1 13 TRBV24-1 .
TGCAGCGTAGAGGGACAGGGTTTTGCTGAAGCTTTCTTT CSVEGQGFAEAFF TRBD1 TRBJ1-1 13 TRBV29-1 once
TGTGCCAGCAGTCCTCAGCCGAACACTGAAGCTTTCTTT CASSPQPNTEAFF . TRBJ1-1 13 TRBV7-2 .
TGTGCCAGCACCATTATGGGACAGGGCATCATGAACACTGAAGCTTTCTTT CASTIMGQGIMNTEAFF . TRBJ1-1 17 TRBV21-1 .
TGTGCCAGCAGCCCCGGGGGCAGGGTCCCAGAGCAGTACTTC CASSPGGRVPEQYF . TRBJ2-7 14 TRBV7-3 .
TGTGCCAGCGGGCCGTCGACGGCTGGAAACACCATATATTTT CASGPSTAGNTIYF . TRBJ1-3 14 TRBV6-5 once
TGTGCCTGGAGGACAGGCGGCGGAAACACCATATATTTT CAWRTGGGNTIYF . TRBJ1-3 13 TRBV30 .
TGTGCCTGGAGTTTTGGGTTCGGTTCTGGGGCCAACGTCCTGACTTTC CAWSFGFGSGANVLTF . TRBJ2-6 16 TRBV30 .
TGTGCCAGCAGTTACGGGCAATACAGGGTTTCCGGGGAGCTGTTTTTT CASSYGQYRVSGELFF . TRBJ2-2 16 TRBV6-2/TRBV6-3 .
TGTGCCAGCAGCCTAGCCGGGACTAGCGAGCAGTACTTC CASSLAGTSEQYF TRBD2 TRBJ2-7 13 TRBV3-1/TRBV3-2 .
TGTGCCAGCAGCTACGACGGGGGGAACACCGGGGAGCTGTTTTTT CASSYDGGNTGELFF . TRBJ2-2 15 TRBV7-2 .
TGTGCCAGCAGCTTGTTGAGAGCCTATGGCTACACCTTC CASSLLRAYGYTF . TRBJ1-2 13 TRBV5-4 .
TGTGCCAGCAGCCCGGGACTAGCGGGGGGCCTCGAGACAGATACGCAGTATTTT CASSPGLAGGLETDTQYF TRBD2 TRBJ2-3 18 TRBV13 .
TGTGCCTGGAGTGTAAGGGTAACAGATACGCAGTATTTT CAWSVRVTDTQYF . TRBJ2-3 13 TRBV30 .
TGTGCCAGCAGAAAATTACAGGGCTCCACTGAAGCTTTCTTT CASRKLQGSTEAFF . TRBJ1-1 14 TRBV7-9 .
TGTGCCAGTAGATACGAGGGGACAGGGGGGTCCGGGGAGCTGTTTTTT CASRYEGTGGSGELFF TRBD1 TRBJ2-2 16 TRBV19 .
TGTGCCAGCAGCTTAGGGTTGGCGGGCCCCCTGGGCATTCAGTACTTC CASSLGLAGPLGIQYF . TRBJ2-4 16 TRBV7-2 .
TGTGCCAGCACGTTCTCCTATAATTCACCCCTCCACTTT CASTFSYNSPLHF . TRBJ1-6 13 TRBV6-6 .
TGTGCCAGCAGTTGGACCTACAATGAGCAGTTCTTC CASSWTYNEQFF . TRBJ2-1 12 TRBV6-5 .
TGTGCCAGCAGCCAAGTCACCGGGACAGGGGGATCTGAAGCTTTCTTT CASSQVTGTGGSEAFF TRBD1 TRBJ1-1 16 TRBV14 .
TGTGCCAGCCGACGAAAGACAGGAAGCAATCAGCCCCAGCATTTT CASRRKTGSNQPQHF . TRBJ1-5 15 TRBV6-5 once
TGTGCCAGTCGGGCGGAGAGTGAGACCCAGTACTTC CASRAESETQYF . TRBJ2-5 12 TRBV2 .
TGTGCCAGCAGCTTGGCCCCAGGGGACTCCTACGAGCAGTACTTC CASSLAPGDSYEQYF . TRBJ2-7 15 TRBV5-5 few
TGTGCCAGCAGCTTAGCCGGACAGGGTGCCCATGAGCAGTTCTTC CASSLAGQGAHEQFF TRBD1 TRBJ2-1 15 TRBV5-6 .
TGTGCCAGCATGCCAAACACTGAAGCTTTCTTT CASMPNTEAFF . TRBJ1-1 11 TRBV6-5 .
TGTGCCAGCAGCCGAGGGGATTTCACAGATACGCAGTATTTT CASSRGDFTDTQYF . TRBJ2-3 14 TRBV7-9 .